This T cell receptor beta chain was obtained from a study of T cells expressing NK-cell markers. The CDR3 runs 18 residues. The germline V gene has CDR1 LGHDT and CDR2 YNNKEL (reference sequence). TCRdb reprocessed the 5' RACE reads and stores each CDR3 protein as one record, lacking DNA. Its listing shows 250,000 to 300,000 distinct CDR3 sequences. This TCR came from a man younger than 35 in good health. Sequencing was done on a sample of blood T cells: a sorted CD56 or NKG2C T cell subset, CD4+ or CD8+ T cells, or bulk PBMC T cells (not recorded which). The genes are TRBV3-1 and TRBJ2-3; TCRdb reports TRBD2, a call that lacks DNA to check it against. The CDR3 sequence: CASSQDLRSSGILDTQYF.